Presented here are 11 T cell receptor beta chains from one specimen sequenced in a study of T cell responses to AZD1222 COVID-19 vaccine. TCRdb keeps only in-frame clones here, not all; method: immunoSEQ multiplex PCR. The data show some 200,000 clones, about 95% seen once. Here the sequenced sample was peripheral blood, taken 28 days after the second dose of the MenACWY control vaccine. The source is an adult who received the MenACWY meningococcal vaccine as a control.

The chain combines TRBV4-1 with TRBJ2-7, with D perhaps matching TRBD1 (5 bases). This CDR3 spans 13 amino acids. CDR1 is MGHRA and CDR2 is YSYEKL in the germline V gene. V shed 0 bases and J shed 5 bases, with 8 bases lying between them. The CDR3 loop is CASSQEGLHEQYF. The CDR3 nucleotides are TGCGCCAGCAGCCAAGAGGGGCTCCACGAGCAGTACTTC.

The gene calls are TRBV5-1 and TRBJ2-5, with D possibly TRBD2 on 6 matching bases. Per the germline V gene, CDR1 is SGHRS and CDR2 is YFSETQ. This CDR3 spans 13 amino acids. The ends were cut back, 7 bases at V and 3 bases at J, with 13 bases in the middle. CDR3 sequence reads: CASRTGGEETQYF. The CDR3 nucleotides read TGCGCCAGCCGCACCGGAGGGGAAGAGACCCAGTACTTC.

J is TRBJ2-7 and V is TRBV9, with 9 bases identical to TRBD2. CDR3 size: 15 residues. After removal of 4 bases from V and 7 bases from J, the junction contained 12 bases not matched to a gene. The germline V gene encodes CDR1 SGDLS and CDR2 YYNGEE. The CDR3 spells CASSLSPGLAAEQYF. The CDR3 nucleotides read TGTGCCAGCAGCCTCAGCCCGGGACTAGCCGCTGAGCAGTACTTC.

In regard to this clone: The junction departs from germline at one end; a sequencing error may be responsible. CDR3 DNA sequence: TGTGCTAGCAGCTTGCAGGGATGGAGCACCGGGGAGCTGTTTTTT. This gives the protein CASSLQGWSTGELFF. The chain recombines TRBV7-7 with TRBJ2-2, with a weak D call TRBD1 (5 bases). The germline V gene has CDR1 SSHAT and CDR2 FNYEAQ (reference sequence). The CDR3 consists of 15 residues. Full variable domain (rest looked up from reference TRBV7-7 and TRBJ2-2): GAGVSQSPRYKVTKRGQDVTLRCDPISSHATLYWYQQALGQGPEFLTYFNYEAQPDKSGLPSDRFSAERPEGSISTLTIQRTEQRDSAMYRCASSLQGWSTGELFFGEGSRLTVL.

The rearrangement joins TRBV28 to TRBJ1-1; perhaps TRBD1 as D (5 bases). Germline V gene sequence: CDR1 MDHEN, CDR2 SYDVKM. CDR3 length equals 15 residues. The ends were cut back, 5 bases at V and 1 base at J, with 14 bases in the middle. The DNA for the CDR3 is TGTGCCAGCAGTGACATGGGACCGGCGAACACTGAAGCTTTCTTT. Translated, it gives CASSDMGPANTEAFF. The full variable domain, rest sourced from reference TRBV28 and TRBJ1-1, is DVKVTQSSRYLVKRTGEKVFLECVQDMDHENMFWYRQDPGLGLRLIYFSYDVKMKEKGDIPEGYSVSREKKERFSLILESASTNQTSMYLCASSDMGPANTEAFFGQGTRLTVV.

The chain has TRBV9 and TRBJ1-1; 7 bases match TRBD1. The V gene's germline CDR1 is SGDLS and CDR2 YYNGEE. The V gene end was trimmed by 4 bases and the J gene end by 4 bases; junction bases not matched to a gene: 4. The CDR3 is 13 residues long. In DNA form, the CDR3 reads TGTGCCAGCAGCATCACAGGGGCCACTGAAGCTTTCTTT. Its translation: CASSITGATEAFF.

The chain is built from TRBV5-1 and TRBJ2-3; 13 bases match TRBD2. V dropped 4 bases and J dropped 2; count of bases not matched to a gene: 4. CDR1 and CDR2 from the germline V gene are SGHRS and YFSETQ. This CDR3 is built from 16 residues. CDR3 sequence (DNA): TGCGCCAGCAGCACCGGGACTAGCGGGAACACAGATACGCAGTATTTT. Amino acid sequence: CASSTGTSGNTDTQYF.

The chain carries TRBV7-9 and TRBJ2-3; the D is unclear. Germline assignment: CDR1 SEHNR and CDR2 FQNEAQ (reference sequence). Between the trimmed V and J ends, which lost 4 bases and 6 bases, there was a span of 8 bases. This CDR3 is built from 12 residues. CDR3 sequence reads: CASSSSSDTQYF. CDR3 in DNA: TGTGCCAGCAGCTCTTCGAGTGATACGCAGTATTTT.

The rearrangement joins TRBV29-1 to TRBJ2-7; perhaps TRBD2 as D (5 bases). V was shortened by 5 bases and J by 5 bases, with 10 bases between the two germline ends. The CDR3 runs 11 residues. From germline, CDR1 is SQVTM and CDR2 ANQGSEA. The CDR3 loop is CSVQQRDEQYF. Here the CDR3 DNA reads TGCAGCGTTCAGCAGAGGGACGAGCAGTACTTC.

V is TRBV9 and J is TRBJ1-4, with TRBD1 matching 7 bases. The CDR3 totals 15 residues. Germline V gene data show CDR1 as SGDLS and CDR2 as YYNGEE. The junction had 7 bases not matched to a gene; V was cut back by 4 bases and J by 4 bases. The CDR3 protein is CASSSRDSINEKLFF. For the CDR3, the DNA is TGTGCCAGCAGCTCCCGGGACAGCATTAATGAAAAACTGTTTTTT.

The chain recombines TRBV3-1 (or the pseudogene TRBV3-2) with TRBJ1-1; D might be TRBD1 (6 bases). Germline CDR1 LGHDT, CDR2 YNNKEL (reference sequence). There are 20 residues in the CDR3. V was trimmed by 1 base and J by 0 bases, leaving 24 bases between them. The CDR3 region is CASSQVYQDPGTTMNTEAFF. DNA of the CDR3: TGTGCCAGCAGCCAAGTTTACCAGGATCCCGGGACAACCATGAACACTGAAGCTTTCTTT.